These T cell receptor beta chains were read from a single sample in a study of CD8 T cell repertoires and HIV-1 epitope variants. Their antigens remain unidentified. The repertoire was sequenced with immunoSEQ multiplex PCR; TCRdb's copy has only in-frame clones and lacks some. Of 2,500 to 4,000 clones listed, approximately 70% are singletons. The sample comprised cultured CD8+ T cells derived from PBMCs. Receptors originate from a male donor with HIV. The CDR3 runs from the conserved cysteine through the conserved F or W. Fields, in order: D gene, J gene, CDR3 length, V gene, CDR3 protein, CDR3 DNA. D genes are given only for firm matches.

d_call: .
j_call: TRBJ1-6
cdr3_length: 15
v_call: TRBV5-6
cdr3_aa: CASSPSGLGNSPLHF
cdr3_nt: TGTGCCAGCAGCCCTTCCGGACTGGGAAATTCACCCCTCCACTTT

d_call: .
j_call: TRBJ2-5
cdr3_length: 15
v_call: TRBV7-9
cdr3_aa: CASSLRDWNQETQYF
cdr3_nt: TGTGCCAGCAGTCTACGGGACTGGAACCAAGAGACCCAGTACTTC

d_call: .
j_call: TRBJ2-7
cdr3_length: 16
v_call: TRBV5-5
cdr3_aa: CASSLGGKLSLYEQYF
cdr3_nt: TGTGCCAGCAGCTTGGGAGGGAAGCTAAGTCTCTACGAGCAGTACTTC

d_call: .
j_call: TRBJ2-5
cdr3_length: 15
v_call: TRBV15
cdr3_aa: CATSVTRQVGETQYF
cdr3_nt: TGTGCCACCAGCGTAACAAGACAGGTGGGGGAGACCCAGTACTTC

d_call: TRBD1
j_call: TRBJ2-7
cdr3_length: 14
v_call: TRBV5-6
cdr3_aa: CASSPGTGTYEQYF
cdr3_nt: TGTGCCAGCAGCCCCGGGACAGGTACCTACGAGCAGTACTTC

d_call: .
j_call: TRBJ2-3
cdr3_length: 16
v_call: TRBV6-5
cdr3_aa: CASSYTNSFSTDTQYF
cdr3_nt: TGTGCCAGCAGTTACACAAACAGCTTCAGCACAGATACGCAGTATTTT

d_call: .
j_call: TRBJ2-6
cdr3_length: 16
v_call: TRBV19
cdr3_aa: CASSIDQGSGANVLTF
cdr3_nt: TGTGCCAGTAGTATAGATCAGGGGTCTGGGGCCAACGTCCTGACTTTC

d_call: TRBD2
j_call: TRBJ2-2
cdr3_length: 15
v_call: TRBV5-6
cdr3_aa: CASSASGGITGELFF
cdr3_nt: TGTGCCAGCAGCGCTAGCGGGGGGATCACCGGGGAGCTGTTTTTT

d_call: .
j_call: TRBJ2-2
cdr3_length: 16
v_call: TRBV19
cdr3_aa: CASIDHLLMNTGELFF
cdr3_nt: TGTGCCAGTATCGACCACCTCTTAATGAACACCGGGGAGCTGTTTTTT

d_call: .
j_call: TRBJ2-7
cdr3_length: 14
v_call: TRBV28
cdr3_aa: CASSWIDSPYEQYF
cdr3_nt: TGTGCCAGCAGTTGGATAGACAGTCCCTACGAGCAGTACTTC

d_call: TRBD1
j_call: TRBJ2-7
cdr3_length: 15
v_call: TRBV15
cdr3_aa: CATSPGTGGAYEQYF
cdr3_nt: TGTGCCACCAGCCCCGGGACAGGGGGAGCCTACGAGCAGTACTTC

d_call: .
j_call: TRBJ2-5
cdr3_length: 15
v_call: TRBV5-3
cdr3_aa: CASSSAGIDQETQYF
cdr3_nt: TGTGCCAGCAGCTCCGCCGGGATAGATCAAGAGACCCAGTACTTC

d_call: .
j_call: TRBJ1-5
cdr3_length: 14
v_call: TRBV5-8
cdr3_aa: CASVQGISNQPQHF
cdr3_nt: TGTGCCAGTGTCCAGGGAATCAGCAATCAGCCCCAGCATTTT